Sequencing of this T cell receptor (beta chain) was carried out in a study of blood T cell repertoires in COVID-19. The CDR3 loop spans 14 amino acids. Profiled with immunoSEQ multiplex PCR; TCRdb holds only in-frame clones, not every one. Of approximately 29,000 clones listed, over 75% are singletons. This rearrangement joins TRBV21-1 to TRBJ2-7; no DNA check was done on the table's D call, TRBD1. TRBV21-1 is classified as a pseudogene. The source of this sequence is a woman aged 55-75 years with acute or convalescent COVID-19. Sequenced input: peripheral blood. DNA of the CDR3: TGTGCCTACAGTCCCGGGACAGGTCGTCCGGAGCAGTACTTC. This codes for CAYSPGTGRPEQYF.